Each of the 8 T cell receptor beta chains below was sequenced from the same sample in a study of shared clonotypes between healthy human individuals. Sequenced by immunoSEQ multiplex PCR; TCRdb stores in-frame clones only, minus some. This table has approximately 1.1 million clones, around three quarters appearing once. The sequenced sample was memory CD4+ T cells from PBMCs. Stated subset: CD45RA-negative fraction. These receptors were collected from a man between 18 and 29 years old in good health. Some clones in this sample may be carry-over from other donors' samples.

This clone appeared a single time. This chain joins TRBV5-1 and TRBJ1-4, with D perhaps TRBD1 (5 bases). The V and J ends lost 0 bases and 7 bases respectively, with 10 bases between them. CDR3 length: 14 residues. Germline V gives CDR1 SGHRS, CDR2 YFSETQ. CDR3 in DNA: TGCGCCAGCAGCTTGGAGGGGATCGGTGAAAAACTGTTTTTT. Translated, it gives CASSLEGIGEKLFF.

This clone has just a few counts. The chain links TRBV5-1 to TRBJ2-1; D may be TRBD1 (5 bases). Looked up from germline, CDR1 is SGHRS and CDR2 is YFSETQ. Trimming pared 1 base from V and 6 bases from J, leaving 14 bases between. CDR3 length equals 15 residues. CDR3 protein: CASSLKGVGINEQFF. CDR3 nucleotide sequence: TGCGCCAGCAGCTTGAAAGGGGTGGGGATCAATGAGCAGTTCTTC.

This clone was detected once. The chain couples TRBV7-9 to TRBJ1-1, with TRBD1 matching 7 bases. J gave up 3 bases and V 5 bases, and 9 bases lay outside the gene matches. The CDR3 spans 15 residues. Germline V gene sequence: CDR1 SEHNR, CDR2 FQNEAQ (reference sequence). The CDR3 spells CASSAGTRGDTEAFF. CDR3 coding DNA: TGTGCCAGCAGCGCAGGGACCAGGGGGGACACTGAAGCTTTCTTT.

The CDR3: CSVEDSGGPPEQFF. CDR3 bases: TGCAGCGTTGAAGATTCAGGAGGCCCTCCTGAGCAGTTCTTC. The V call is TRBV29-1, the J call TRBJ2-1; D perhaps matches TRBD2 (5 bases). V was trimmed by 0 bases and J by 9 bases, leaving 15 bases between them. Germline V gives CDR1 SQVTM, CDR2 ANQGSEA. The CDR3 loop spans 14 amino acids.

This rearrangement joins TRBV21-1 to TRBJ2-7; the table names TRBD2, a call not compared with the DNA. TRBV21-1 counts as a pseudogene. The CDR3 is 15 amino acids. CDR3 sequence (DNA): TGTGCCAGCAGCTCCCGGACTAGCGGGAGCTACGAGCAGTACTTC. This codes for CASSSRTSGSYEQYF.

V usage is TRBV5-1 and J usage is TRBJ1-2, with D possibly matching TRBD1 (6 bases). Germline V CDR1 and CDR2: SGHRS, YFSETQ. With 4 bases removed from V and 0 bases from J, the gap between germline ends came to 13 bases. CDR3 size: 15 residues. The CDR3 region is CASSPGTQANYGYTF. In DNA form, the CDR3 reads TGCGCCAGCAGCCCCGGGACACAAGCTAACTATGGCTACACCTTC.

The CDR3 reads CASSLYRQINQPQHF. The CDR3, as DNA: TGTGCCAGCAGCCTTTATCGGCAGATCAATCAGCCCCAGCATTTT. V gene TRBV4-2 combines with J gene TRBJ1-5; D not certain. Germline V gene sequence: CDR1 LGHNA, CDR2 YNFKEQ. V dropped 4 bases and J dropped 3 bases, with 13 bases sitting between them. The CDR3 sequence is 15 residues long.

Here the CDR3 reads CASRGTASTYEQYF. CDR3 in DNA: TGTGCCAGCAGGGGGACTGCCTCCACTTACGAGCAGTACTTC. The rearrangement joins TRBV28 to TRBJ2-7; possibly TRBD2 for D (6 bases). Germline loops: CDR1 MDHEN, CDR2 SYDVKM. The CDR3 covers 14 residues. V lost 6 bases, J lost 4 bases, and 16 bases lay in between. Complete variable domain (other parts from reference TRBV28 and TRBJ2-7): DVKVTQSSRYLVKRTGEKVFLECVQDMDHENMFWYRQDPGLGLRLIYFSYDVKMKEKGDIPEGYSVSREKKERFSLILESASTNQTSMYLCASRGTASTYEQYFGPGTRLTVT.